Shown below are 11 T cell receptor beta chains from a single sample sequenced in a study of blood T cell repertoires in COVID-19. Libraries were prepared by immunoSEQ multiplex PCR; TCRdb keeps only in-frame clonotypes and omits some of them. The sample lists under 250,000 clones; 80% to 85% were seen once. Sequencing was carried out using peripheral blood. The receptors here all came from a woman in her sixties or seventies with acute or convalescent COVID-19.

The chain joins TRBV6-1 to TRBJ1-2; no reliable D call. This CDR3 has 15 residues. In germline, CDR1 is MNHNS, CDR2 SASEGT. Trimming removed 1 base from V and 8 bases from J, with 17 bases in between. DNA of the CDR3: TGTGCCAGCAGTGAAGGCGGAGGTTGGGCGCGCGGCTACACCTTC. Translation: CASSEGGGWARGYTF.

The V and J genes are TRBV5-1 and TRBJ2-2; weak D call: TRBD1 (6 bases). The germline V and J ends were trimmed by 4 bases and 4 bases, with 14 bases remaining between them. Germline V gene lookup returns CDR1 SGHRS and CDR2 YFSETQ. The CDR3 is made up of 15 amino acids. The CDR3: CASSPRDTFTGELFF. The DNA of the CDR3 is TGCGCCAGCAGCCCCCGGGACACCTTCACCGGGGAGCTGTTTTTT.

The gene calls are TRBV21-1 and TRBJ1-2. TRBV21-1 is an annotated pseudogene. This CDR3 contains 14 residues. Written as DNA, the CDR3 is TGTGCCAGCAGCAACCAGGAGGCCCCCAATGGCTACACCTTC. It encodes CASSNQEAPNGYTF.

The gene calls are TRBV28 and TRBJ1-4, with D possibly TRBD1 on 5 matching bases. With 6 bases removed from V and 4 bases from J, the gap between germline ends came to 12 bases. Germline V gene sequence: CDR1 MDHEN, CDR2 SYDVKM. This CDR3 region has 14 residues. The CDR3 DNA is TGTGCCAGCAGCCCCCGGGGGGGTAATGAAAAACTGTTTTTT. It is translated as CASSPRGGNEKLFF.

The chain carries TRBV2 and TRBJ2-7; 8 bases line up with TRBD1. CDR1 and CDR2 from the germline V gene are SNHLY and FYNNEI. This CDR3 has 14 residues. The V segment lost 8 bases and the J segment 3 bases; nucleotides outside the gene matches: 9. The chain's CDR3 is CASGGQGPYYEQYF. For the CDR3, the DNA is TGTGCCAGCGGCGGACAGGGCCCCTACTACGAGCAGTACTTC.

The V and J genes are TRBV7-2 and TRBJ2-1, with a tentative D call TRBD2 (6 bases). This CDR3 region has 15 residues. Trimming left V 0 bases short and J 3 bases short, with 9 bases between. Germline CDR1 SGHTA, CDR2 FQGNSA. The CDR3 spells CASSLAKAGYNEQFF. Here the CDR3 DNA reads TGTGCCAGCAGCTTAGCGAAAGCGGGCTACAATGAGCAGTTCTTC.

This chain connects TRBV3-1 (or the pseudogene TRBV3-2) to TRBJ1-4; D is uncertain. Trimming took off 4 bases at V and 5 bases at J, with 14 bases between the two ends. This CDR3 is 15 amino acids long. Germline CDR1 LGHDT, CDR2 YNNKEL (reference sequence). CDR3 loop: CASSPSVGRNEKLFF. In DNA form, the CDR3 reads TGTGCCAGCAGCCCCTCAGTGGGCAGAAATGAAAAACTGTTTTTT.

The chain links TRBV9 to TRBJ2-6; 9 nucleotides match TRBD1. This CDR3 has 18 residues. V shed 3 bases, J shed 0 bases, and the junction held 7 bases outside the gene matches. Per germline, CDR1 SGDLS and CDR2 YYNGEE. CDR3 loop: CASSGNRGLSSGANVLTF. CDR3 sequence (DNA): TGTGCCAGCAGCGGGAACAGGGGGCTTAGCTCTGGGGCCAACGTCCTGACTTTC.

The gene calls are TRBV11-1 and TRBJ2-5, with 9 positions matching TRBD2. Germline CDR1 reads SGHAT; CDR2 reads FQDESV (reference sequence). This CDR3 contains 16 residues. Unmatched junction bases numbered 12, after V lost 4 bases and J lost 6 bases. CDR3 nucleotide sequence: TGTGCCAGCAGCTCGTCGGGGCGGGGGGGCCGAAAGACCCAGTACTTC. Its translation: CASSSSGRGGRKTQYF.

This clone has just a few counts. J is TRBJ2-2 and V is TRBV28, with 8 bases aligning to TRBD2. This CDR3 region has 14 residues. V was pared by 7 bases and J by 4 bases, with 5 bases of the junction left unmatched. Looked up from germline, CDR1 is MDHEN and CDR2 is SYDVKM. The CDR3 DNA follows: TGTGCCAGCATCGGCGGGGGGTCCACCGGGGAGCTGTTTTTT. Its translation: CASIGGGSTGELFF.

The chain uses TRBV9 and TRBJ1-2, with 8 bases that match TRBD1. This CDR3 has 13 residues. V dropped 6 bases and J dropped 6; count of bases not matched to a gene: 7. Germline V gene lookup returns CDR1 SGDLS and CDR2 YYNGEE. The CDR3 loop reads CASTGPGGDGYTF. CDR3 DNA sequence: TGTGCCAGCACCGGGCCAGGGGGCGATGGCTACACCTTC.